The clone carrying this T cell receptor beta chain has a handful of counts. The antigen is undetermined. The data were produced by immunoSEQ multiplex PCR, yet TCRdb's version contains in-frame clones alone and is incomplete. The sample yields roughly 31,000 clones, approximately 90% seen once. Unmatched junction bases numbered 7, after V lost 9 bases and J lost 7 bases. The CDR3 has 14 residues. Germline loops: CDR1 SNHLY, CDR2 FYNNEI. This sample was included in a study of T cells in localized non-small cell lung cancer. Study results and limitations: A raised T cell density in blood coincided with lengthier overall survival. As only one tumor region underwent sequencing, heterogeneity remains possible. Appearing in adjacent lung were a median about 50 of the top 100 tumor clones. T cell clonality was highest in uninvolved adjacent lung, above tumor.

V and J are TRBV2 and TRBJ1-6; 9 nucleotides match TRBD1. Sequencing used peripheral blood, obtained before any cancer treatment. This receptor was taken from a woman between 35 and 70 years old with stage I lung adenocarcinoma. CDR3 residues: CASTGQGGNSPLHF. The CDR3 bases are TGTGCCAGTACGGGACAGGGAGGCAATTCACCCCTCCACTTT.